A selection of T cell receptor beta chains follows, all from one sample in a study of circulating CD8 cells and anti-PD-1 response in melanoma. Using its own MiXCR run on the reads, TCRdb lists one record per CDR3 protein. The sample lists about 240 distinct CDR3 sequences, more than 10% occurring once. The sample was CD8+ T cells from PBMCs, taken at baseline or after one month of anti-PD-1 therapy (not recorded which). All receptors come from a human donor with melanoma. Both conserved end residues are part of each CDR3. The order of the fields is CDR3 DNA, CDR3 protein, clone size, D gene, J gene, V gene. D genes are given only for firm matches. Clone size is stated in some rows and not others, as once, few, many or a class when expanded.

CDR3 DNA: TGTGCCAGCAGCCCCGGAACTTACCTTTACTATGGCTACACCTTC; CDR3 protein: CASSPGTYLYYGYTF; clone size: medium-sized; D gene: NA; J gene: TRBJ1-2; V gene: TRBV11-2
CDR3 DNA: TGTGCCAGCAGTTACGCGGAAATAGGGAGAAACATTCAGTACTTC; CDR3 protein: CASSYAEIGRNIQYF; clone size: medium-sized; D gene: NA; J gene: TRBJ2-4; V gene: TRBV6-5
CDR3 DNA: TGTGCCAGCTGCTTAGCCACTGGGACTAGCGGGCCTTGGGGCTACGAGCAGTACTTC; CDR3 protein: CASCLATGTSGPWGYEQYF; clone size: NA; D gene: TRBD2; J gene: TRBJ2-7; V gene: TRBV7-8
CDR3 DNA: TGCGCCAGCAGCCAAGATGCGACAGGGGCCGGGGAGCTGTTTTTT; CDR3 protein: CASSQDATGAGELFF; clone size: NA; D gene: TRBD1; J gene: TRBJ2-2; V gene: TRBV4-3
CDR3 DNA: TGTGCCAGCGTGGTCGGGGTAGAAGACTACGAGCAGTACTTC; CDR3 protein: CASVVGVEDYEQYF; clone size: large; D gene: NA; J gene: TRBJ2-7; V gene: TRBV11-2
CDR3 DNA: TGCAGTGTTGTCGGCAGGGTAGCAGATACGCAGTATTTT; CDR3 protein: CSVVGRVADTQYF; clone size: large; D gene: NA; J gene: TRBJ2-3; V gene: TRBV29-1
CDR3 DNA: TGTGCCAGCAGTTTTCTCTGGACCCATCCCTACGAGCAGTACTTC; CDR3 protein: CASSFLWTHPYEQYF; clone size: medium-sized; D gene: NA; J gene: TRBJ2-7; V gene: TRBV28
CDR3 DNA: TGCAGTGCCAGGGTTGTAGGATACGAGCAGTACTTC; CDR3 protein: CSARVVGYEQYF; clone size: medium-sized; D gene: NA; J gene: TRBJ2-7; V gene: TRBV20-1
CDR3 DNA: TGCAGCGTTGAAGATAAAGGACAGGGGGCGTGGGAGCAGTACTTC; CDR3 protein: CSVEDKGQGAWEQYF; clone size: medium-sized; D gene: TRBD1; J gene: TRBJ2-7; V gene: TRBV29-1
CDR3 DNA: TGTGCCAGCAGTTACACGAGCGGGAGCTCCTACAATGAGCAGTTCTTC; CDR3 protein: CASSYTSGSSYNEQFF; clone size: medium-sized; D gene: TRBD2; J gene: TRBJ2-1; V gene: TRBV6-5
CDR3 DNA: TGTGCCAGCAGTTTTACCTCTGAAGATACGCAGTATTTT; CDR3 protein: CASSFTSEDTQYF; clone size: large; D gene: NA; J gene: TRBJ2-3; V gene: TRBV27
CDR3 DNA: TGTGCCAGCAGTTTTGAAGGGGGCTACAATGAGCAGTTCTTC; CDR3 protein: CASSFEGGYNEQFF; clone size: few; D gene: NA; J gene: TRBJ2-1; V gene: TRBV28
CDR3 DNA: TGTGCCAGCAGCCAAGATAACCAGAATGAGCAGTTCTTC; CDR3 protein: CASSQDNQNEQFF; clone size: large; D gene: NA; J gene: TRBJ2-1; V gene: TRBV3-1
CDR3 DNA: TGTGCCAGCAGCTTAGCCACTGGGACTAGCGGGCCTTGGGGCTACGAGCAGTACTTC; CDR3 protein: CASSLATGTSGPWGYEQYF; clone size: medium-sized; D gene: TRBD2; J gene: TRBJ2-7; V gene: TRBV7-8
CDR3 DNA: TGTGCCAGCAGCTACAGGGGATCAGGCTTTGGGGCCAACGTCCTGACTTTC; CDR3 protein: CASSYRGSGFGANVLTF; clone size: medium-sized; D gene: TRBD1; J gene: TRBJ2-6; V gene: TRBV7-3
CDR3 DNA: TGTGCCAGCAGCTTAAACAGGGACGTCTATGGCTACACCTTC; CDR3 protein: CASSLNRDVYGYTF; clone size: medium-sized; D gene: NA; J gene: TRBJ1-2; V gene: TRBV7-2
CDR3 DNA: TGTGCCAGCAGTTGGACAGGGGCCGGCGAGCAGTACTTC; CDR3 protein: CASSWTGAGEQYF; clone size: medium-sized; D gene: TRBD1; J gene: TRBJ2-7; V gene: TRBV27
CDR3 DNA: TGCAGTGTCCTTCGTACCGGGGAGCTGTTTTTT; CDR3 protein: CSVLRTGELFF; clone size: medium-sized; D gene: NA; J gene: TRBJ2-2; V gene: TRBV29-1
CDR3 DNA: TGTGCCAGCAGACGACGCGGAGATATCCCCGGGGAGCTGTTTTTT; CDR3 protein: CASRRRGDIPGELFF; clone size: medium-sized; D gene: NA; J gene: TRBJ2-2; V gene: TRBV11-2
CDR3 DNA: TGCAGTGCTAGTCCCGGGAGAGGCTACAATGAGCAGTTCTTC; CDR3 protein: CSASPGRGYNEQFF; clone size: medium-sized; D gene: NA; J gene: TRBJ2-1; V gene: TRBV20-1
CDR3 DNA: TGTGCCAGCAGCCGGCTAGCGAGAGGAGTAGAGACCCAGTACTTC; CDR3 protein: CASSRLARGVETQYF; clone size: NA; D gene: NA; J gene: TRBJ2-5; V gene: TRBV7-3
CDR3 DNA: TGTGCCAGTAGTACCGGACGGGGGCAGGGGGCCGATGAAGCTTTCTTT; CDR3 protein: CASSTGRGQGADEAFF; clone size: NA; D gene: TRBD1; J gene: TRBJ1-1; V gene: TRBV19
CDR3 DNA: TGTGCCAGCAGCGTAGTTTCCCCGGGCGGCGGCGGGAGTCCCCCCTACGAGCAGTACTTC; CDR3 protein: CASSVVSPGGGGSPPYEQYF; clone size: few; D gene: TRBD2; J gene: TRBJ2-7; V gene: TRBV9
CDR3 DNA: TGTGCCAGCAGCCAAGGACTAGCGGGGCTCCAAGAGACCCAGTACTTC; CDR3 protein: CASSQGLAGLQETQYF; clone size: large; D gene: TRBD2; J gene: TRBJ2-5; V gene: TRBV27